This section outlines one T cell receptor beta chain sequence together with its context. This sample is part of a study of PD-1 blockade in classical Hodgkin lymphoma. Patients all relapsed after autologous stem cell transplantation, and there was variation in brentuximab vedotin exposure. Germline CDR1 and CDR2: SGHRS and YFSETQ. The CDR3 contains 15 residues. V lost 5 bases and J lost 0, with 12 bases in between. This table comes from immunoSEQ multiplex PCR, and its TCRdb copy is limited to in-frame clones, with some not included. The sample contains 95,000 to 100,000 clones, 80% to 90% of which appear only once.

The sequences come from peripheral blood mononuclear cells (PBMCs), collected before the second cycle of nivolumab. The chain joins TRBV5-1 to TRBJ1-5; tentative D call: TRBD1 (6 bases). The TCR originated in a human donor with classical Hodgkin lymphoma. The CDR3 DNA reads as TGCGCCAGCAGTCATGGGGGCGATAGCAATCAGCCCCAGCATTTT. Its translation is CASSHGGDSNQPQHF.